This T cell receptor (beta chain) was sequenced in a study of control samples from healthy donors and cancer patients. Clones were read by immunoSEQ multiplex PCR, and TCRdb kept only the in-frame ones, dropping some. The sample contains 65,000 to 100,000 clones, roughly 91% of which appear only once. The V segment lost 4 bases and the J segment 1 base; nucleotides outside the gene matches: 0. Per the germline V gene, CDR1 is MNHEY and CDR2 is SVGAGI. This CDR3 is 13 amino acids long. This clone was picked up one time. The sequenced sample consisted of blood. The chain has TRBV6-5 and TRBJ1-2, with TRBD1 matching 7 bases. The TCR comes from a man aged 50 to 59 in good health. CDR3: CASSWDSNYGYTF. The DNA of the CDR3 is TGTGCCAGCAGTTGGGACAGTAACTATGGCTACACCTTC.